The 25 T cell receptor beta chains listed next were all sequenced from one sample in a study of Ad26.COV2.S vaccination and SARS-CoV-2 variants. This sample's treatment: some 19 received Ad26.COV2.S at low or high dose, single or two shots; 5 received placebo; per-sample allocation not given. Day 63 after the first vaccine or placebo injection was the time point for sampling. Assay used: immunoSEQ multiplex PCR; TCRdb lists only in-frame clones, some missing. Found here are around 300,000 clones, about 88% of them singletons; the top ten hold over 8.5%. The specimen comprised peripheral blood, sampled in a trial of Ad26.COV2.S vaccine versus placebo. The receptors originated from a person between 18 and 59 years old who received the Ad26.COV2.S COVID-19 vaccine or a placebo.

The CDR3 region has the DNA TGTGCCAGTACCCGGAGGCTGGGGATATACAATGAGCAGTTCTTC. Amino acid sequence: CASTRRLGIYNEQFF. The rearrangement uses TRBV19 and TRBJ2-1; D might be TRBD2 (5 bases). Germline CDR1 reads LNHDA; CDR2 reads SQIVND (reference sequence). The CDR3 runs to 15 residues. With 7 bases removed from V and 4 bases from J, the gap between germline ends came to 17 bases.

The rearrangement uses TRBV5-1 and TRBJ2-5, with D possibly being TRBD1 or TRBD2 (5 bases each). The V and J ends lost 0 bases and 2 bases respectively, with 14 bases between them. The CDR3 spans 16 residues. Germline V gene lookup returns CDR1 SGHRS and CDR2 YFSETQ. CDR3 in DNA: TGCGCCAGCAGCTTGGGAGGTGGGACCGCTCAAGAGACCCAGTACTTC. It yields the protein CASSLGGGTAQETQYF.

This clone was observed once. The chain joins TRBV7-9 to TRBJ2-5; no clear D gene. The V end was cut by 3 bases, the J end by 3 bases, with 17 bases between. The CDR3 sequence is 16 residues long. Germline V gives CDR1 SEHNR, CDR2 FQNEAQ (reference sequence). The CDR3 region is CASSFSEPTLKETQYF. As DNA, the CDR3 is TGTGCCAGCAGCTTTAGTGAACCAACGCTTAAAGAGACCCAGTACTTC.

This clone was seen only a few times. The chain uses TRBV24-1 and TRBJ1-5; 9 bases map to TRBD1. This CDR3 region has 16 residues. CDR1 and CDR2 from the germline V gene are KGHDR and SFDVKD. V lost 3 bases to trimming and J lost 6 bases; unmatched junction nucleotides: 8. CDR3 coding DNA: TGTGCCACCAGTGATCCAAAGACAGGGGGAAGTCAGCCCCAGCATTTT. The encoded protein is CATSDPKTGGSQPQHF.

J is TRBJ1-6 and V is TRBV7-2, with 8 positions matching TRBD1. Germline CDR1 is SGHTA and CDR2 is FQGNSA. Trimming at V came to 2 bases and at J to 11 bases, leaving 8 bases not matched to a gene. The length of the CDR3 is 15 residues. CDR3 nucleotides: TGTGCCAGCAGCTTATGGGGACAGGCGAAAACACCCCTCCACTTT. Amino acids: CASSLWGQAKTPLHF.

The gene calls are TRBV7-9 and TRBJ1-2; TRBD1 aligns across 11 bases. This CDR3 is built from 17 residues. Germline V gene data show CDR1 as SEHNR and CDR2 as FQNEAQ (reference sequence). V dropped 5 bases and J dropped 4; count of bases not matched to a gene: 12. Here the CDR3 DNA reads TGTGCCAGCAGCGAAGGAGGACAGGGGGCGCTCAGCTATGGCTACACCTTC. Translated: CASSEGGQGALSYGYTF.

The chain combines TRBV29-1 with TRBJ2-7; TRBD1 or TRBD2 may be the D gene (5 bases each). Trimming cost V 6 bases and J 7 bases, with 10 bases left between them. This CDR3 is 10 amino acids long. Germline V gene sequence: CDR1 SQVTM, CDR2 ANQGSEA. CDR3 in amino acids: CSVGTGEQYF. As DNA, the CDR3 is TGCAGCGTGGGGACGGGTGAGCAGTACTTC.

A note on this clone: The identical CDR3 is also encoded by other nucleotide sequences in the sample. This chain uses TRBV9 with TRBJ1-5; no clear D gene. Germline lookup yields CDR1 SGDLS and CDR2 YYNGEE. With 0 bases removed from V and 4 bases from J, the gap between germline ends came to 8 bases. The CDR3 loop spans 14 amino acids. The DNA for the CDR3 is TGTGCCAGCAGCGTAGGGGCAGGAAATCAGCCCCAGCATTTT. Translation gives CASSVGAGNQPQHF.

V is TRBV29-1 and J is TRBJ2-5, with unresolved D. Looked up from germline, CDR1 is SQVTM and CDR2 is ANQGSEA. The CDR3 length is 11 residues. With 4 bases removed from V and 5 bases from J, the gap between germline ends came to 8 bases. The CDR3 spells CSVGNGETQYF. DNA of the CDR3: TGCAGCGTTGGGAATGGGGAGACCCAGTACTTC. Full variable domain (outside the CDR3, taken from reference TRBV29-1 and TRBJ2-5): SAVISQKPSRDICQRGTSLTIQCQVDSQVTMMFWYRQQPGQSLTLIATANQGSEATYESGFVIDKFPISRPNLTFSTLTVSNMSPEDSSIYLCSVGNGETQYFGPGTRLLVL.

The genes are TRBV24-1 and TRBJ2-1; D call uncertain. The germline V and J ends were trimmed by 9 bases and 5 bases, with 16 bases remaining between them. Germline V gene sequence: CDR1 KGHDR, CDR2 SFDVKD. CDR3 length: 14 residues. The CDR3 reads CATPPRRPDNEQFF. CDR3 DNA sequence: TGTGCCACCCCTCCTAGGCGGCCCGACAATGAGCAGTTCTTC.

This clone has a single count. The chain is built from TRBV18 and TRBJ2-7; 14 nucleotides match TRBD2. Trimming at V came to 6 bases and at J to 2 bases, leaving 9 bases not matched to a gene. This CDR3 is built from 17 residues. CDR1 is KGHSH, CDR2 LQKENI, per germline. For the CDR3, the DNA is TGTGCCAGCTCGACCAGACTAGCGGGAGGGCCTGCCTACGAGCAGTACTTC. Amino acids: CASSTRLAGGPAYEQYF. The complete variable domain, with remaining parts taken from reference TRBV18 and TRBJ2-7, reads NAGVMQNPRHLVRRRGQEARLRCSPMKGHSHVYWYRQLPEEGLKFMVYLQKENIIDESGMPKERFSAEFPKEGPSILRIQQVVRGDSAAYFCASSTRLAGGPAYEQYFGPGTRLTVT.

The chain uses TRBV6-6 and TRBJ1-5; 7 bases match TRBD1. There are 16 residues in the CDR3. V shed 7 bases, J shed 0 bases, and the junction held 9 bases outside the gene matches. The germline CDR1 and CDR2 sequences are MNHNY and SVGAGI (reference sequence). The CDR3 loop is CASILGGRNSNQPQHF. CDR3 in DNA: TGTGCCAGCATTCTAGGGGGCCGGAATAGCAATCAGCCCCAGCATTTT.

The V and J genes are TRBV24-1 and TRBJ1-2; 7 nucleotides line up with TRBD1. J was trimmed by 4 bases and V by 0 bases; bases with no gene match: 10. The CDR3 runs 17 residues. Germline CDR1 reads KGHDR; CDR2 reads SFDVKD. CDR3 sequence reads: CATSDLQRSGGSYGYTF. The CDR3, as DNA: TGTGCCACCAGTGATTTGCAAAGGTCAGGGGGATCCTATGGCTACACCTTC.

This rearrangement joins TRBV11-2 to TRBJ2-5; D is perhaps TRBD1 (5 bases). Germline CDR1 is SGHAT and CDR2 is FQNNGV. V dropped 2 bases and J dropped 5 bases, with 18 bases sitting between them. This CDR3 spans 16 amino acids. The CDR3 region is CASSLRGGYPGETQYF. In DNA form, the CDR3 reads TGTGCCAGCAGCTTAAGGGGCGGTTACCCTGGGGAGACCCAGTACTTC.

The chain links TRBV6-2 or TRBV6-3 to TRBJ2-7; 10 bases agree with TRBD1. CDR1 and CDR2 from the germline V gene are MNHEY and SVGEGT. The CDR3 spans 13 residues. V was pared by 5 bases and J by 7 bases, with 5 bases of the junction left unmatched. The CDR3: CASSQGQGGEQYF. CDR3 in DNA: TGTGCCAGCAGTCAAGGACAGGGGGGGGAGCAGTACTTC.

The genes are TRBV6-4 and TRBJ2-3, with D possibly called TRBD1 or TRBD2 (5 bases each). Germline loops: CDR1 MRHNA, CDR2 SNTAGT. The CDR3 contains 13 residues. V was trimmed by 3 bases and J by 6 bases, leaving 10 bases between them. The CDR3 sequence is CASSEGVGDTQYF. CDR3 coding DNA: TGTGCCAGCAGTGAGGGGGTCGGCGATACGCAGTATTTT.

The chain uses TRBV7-2 and TRBJ1-1; D is perhaps TRBD1 (5 bases). The CDR3 length is 15 residues. Germline CDR1 reads SGHTA; CDR2 reads FQGNSA. The V end was cut by 7 bases, the J end by 3 bases, with 18 bases between. CDR3 sequence (DNA): TGTGCCAGCATCTACTATCAGGGTTGGTACACTGAAGCTTTCTTT. Its translation: CASIYYQGWYTEAFF.

The chain has TRBV3-1 (or the pseudogene TRBV3-2) and TRBJ1-5, with D maybe TRBD1 (5 bases). The V gene lost 2 bases and the J gene lost 10 bases, with 9 bases spanning the gap. CDR1 LGHDT and CDR2 YNNKEL come from the germline V gene (reference sequence). CDR3 length: 12 residues. The CDR3 region has the DNA TGTGCCAGCAGCCAAAGGGGAGGTCCCCAGCATTTT. This sequence encodes CASSQRGGPQHF.

This chain joins TRBV4-2 and TRBJ2-3; 8 bases map to TRBD2. This CDR3 contains 18 residues. V lost 3 bases to trimming and J lost 6 bases; unmatched junction nucleotides: 17. In germline, CDR1 is LGHNA, CDR2 YNFKEQ. The DNA for the CDR3 is TGTGCCAGCAGCCAGAAAGGTAGGCCGGGAGGGCCATCGGATACGCAGTATTTT. Translating it yields CASSQKGRPGGPSDTQYF.

The rearrangement joins TRBV30 to TRBJ2-5; D not certain. This CDR3 comprises 12 residues. Trimming took off 0 bases at V and 1 base at J, with 3 bases between the two ends. Germline lookup yields CDR1 GTSNPN and CDR2 SVGIG (reference sequence). CDR3 region: CAWSVTQETQYF. In DNA, the CDR3 is TGTGCCTGGAGTGTAACCCAAGAGACCCAGTACTTC.

This chain links TRBV19 with TRBJ2-5, with TRBD2 as a possible D gene (6 bases). The germline V gene encodes CDR1 LNHDA and CDR2 SQIVND (reference sequence). The CDR3 sequence is 17 residues long. V shed 5 bases and J shed 0 bases, with 19 bases lying between them. In DNA, the CDR3 is TGTGCCAGTAGTTATGAACCGGGACTTCGGTACCAAGAGACCCAGTACTTC. Protein product: CASSYEPGLRYQETQYF.

This chain joins TRBV3-1 (or the pseudogene TRBV3-2) and TRBJ1-5, with D maybe TRBD1 (5 bases). V shed 1 base and J shed 1 base, with 8 bases lying between them. CDR3 length: 15 amino acids. Germline CDR1 is LGHDT and CDR2 is YNNKEL (reference sequence). CDR3 nucleotides: TGTGCCAGCAGCCAAGCTCAGGGAAGCAATCAGCCCCAGCATTTT. It yields the protein CASSQAQGSNQPQHF.

The chain employs TRBV5-4 and TRBJ2-5; 11 nucleotides agree with TRBD1. Germline CDR1 is SGHNT and CDR2 is YYREEE (reference sequence). The V segment lost 3 bases and the J segment 5 bases; nucleotides outside the gene matches: 6. The CDR3 has 15 amino acids. In DNA form, the CDR3 reads TGTGCCAGCAGCTGGGGACAGGGGGAGGGCGAGACCCAGTACTTC. It codes for CASSWGQGEGETQYF.

The rearrangement joins TRBV19 to TRBJ2-7, with a tentative D call TRBD2 (6 bases). Trimming took 3 bases from V and 6 from J, leaving 12 bases between them. Germline CDR1 LNHDA, CDR2 SQIVND (reference sequence). This CDR3 comprises 13 residues. This CDR3 is CASSMGRGGEQYF. DNA of the CDR3: TGTGCCAGTAGTATGGGGCGGGGCGGCGAGCAGTACTTC. Full variable domain (outside the CDR3, taken from reference TRBV19 and TRBJ2-7): DGGITQSPKYLFRKEGQNVTLSCEQNLNHDAMYWYRQDPGQGLRLIYYSQIVNDFQKGDIAEGYSVSREKKESFPLTVTSAQKNPTAFYLCASSMGRGGEQYFGPGTRLTVT.

The chain links TRBV24-1 to TRBJ1-2; the D gene is possibly TRBD1 (5 bases). From germline, CDR1 is KGHDR and CDR2 SFDVKD. V was trimmed by 3 bases and J by 3 bases, leaving 10 bases between them. This CDR3 contains 14 residues. The CDR3 loop is CATSDRDRYYGYTF. The CDR3 DNA is TGTGCCACCAGTGATCGGGACCGCTACTATGGCTACACCTTC.